This passage covers 10 T cell receptor beta chains from one sample sequenced in a study of cytomegalovirus exposure and HLA in healthy donors. The primer mix had 60 Vbeta and 13 Jbeta primers. The protocol was immunoSEQ multiplex PCR, while the TCRdb copy is restricted to in-frame clones and leaves out a portion. The sample shows about 160,000 clones, approximately 77% of them seen only once. The sample taken for sequencing was PBMCs. The origin of the receptors is a male donor in good health and CMV-seropositive.

The chain links TRBV6-4 to TRBJ1-3; D gene uncertain. CDR1 is MRHNA, CDR2 SNTAGT, per germline. Trimming took 3 bases from V and 2 from J, leaving 8 bases between them. The CDR3 is 14 residues long. The CDR3 protein is CASSEPTPGNTIYF. The CDR3, as DNA: TGTGCCAGCAGTGAACCTACCCCTGGAAACACCATATATTTT.

Only one count was recorded for this clone. This chain connects TRBV9 to TRBJ1-3; D unclear. Per the germline V gene, CDR1 is SGDLS and CDR2 is YYNGEE. V lost 2 bases and J 0 bases, leaving 9 bases between the germline ends. The CDR3 consists of 15 residues. In DNA, the CDR3 is TGTGCCAGCAGCGTTGACTCATTCTCTGGAAACACCATATATTTT. It codes for CASSVDSFSGNTIYF.

This chain uses TRBV4-2 with TRBJ1-5; possibly TRBD1 for D (6 bases). The V end lost 0 bases, the J end lost 2 bases, and 11 bases lay between the germline ends. CDR3 size: 16 residues. CDR1 and CDR2 from the germline V gene are LGHNA and YNFKEQ. DNA for the CDR3: TGTGCCAGCAGCCAAGAGACAGGAATGGGCAATCAGCCCCAGCATTTT. Encoded protein: CASSQETGMGNQPQHF.

CDR3 in amino acids: CASSLSGGTYQETQYF. Here the CDR3 DNA reads TGTGCCAGCAGTCTAAGCGGGGGGACGTACCAAGAGACCCAGTACTTC. The rearrangement uses TRBV2 and TRBJ2-5; 9 bases fit TRBD2. Trimming at V came to 5 bases and at J to 0 bases, leaving 7 bases not matched to a gene. Germline V lookup: CDR1 SNHLY, CDR2 FYNNEI. The CDR3 has 16 amino acids.

V usage is TRBV19 and J usage is TRBJ2-5, with a possible D match to TRBD2 (6 bases). Trimming took 5 bases from V and 1 from J, leaving 14 bases between them. From germline, CDR1 is LNHDA and CDR2 SQIVND (reference sequence). CDR3 length equals 15 residues. The CDR3 protein is CASSLMGGPQETQYF. The DNA for the CDR3 is TGTGCCAGTAGTTTGATGGGGGGACCCCAAGAGACCCAGTACTTC.

V and J are TRBV13 and TRBJ2-5, with D possibly matching TRBD2 (6 bases). The CDR3 is 15 residues long. V dropped 3 bases and J dropped 2 bases, with 13 bases sitting between them. Per germline, CDR1 PRHDT and CDR2 FYEKMQ (reference sequence). The CDR3 bases are TGTGCCAGCAGCTTCCTTGGACTATCACAAGAGACCCAGTACTTC. The encoded protein is CASSFLGLSQETQYF.

Details on this clone: This same CDR3 is encoded by further DNA sequences in the sample. V usage is TRBV6-6 and J usage is TRBJ1-1; possible D gene TRBD1, 5 bases. Trimming shortened V by 2 bases and J by 3 bases, and 10 bases separated the two germline ends. The length of the CDR3 is 14 residues. CDR1 is MNHNY and CDR2 is SVGAGI in the germline V gene (reference sequence). This chain's CDR3 is CASSYRGGDTEAFF. CDR3 nucleotides: TGTGCCAGCAGTTACAGGGGTGGGGACACTGAAGCTTTCTTT.

The rearrangement uses TRBV4-1 and TRBJ1-2; 11 bases fit TRBD1. Germline CDR1 reads MGHRA; CDR2 reads YSYEKL. Germline trimming cut 0 bases from V and 4 bases from J; bases unmatched to any gene: 7. The CDR3 length is 17 residues. CDR3 loop: CASSQEGQGAGGYGYTF. DNA for the CDR3: TGCGCCAGCAGCCAAGAAGGACAGGGGGCGGGAGGCTATGGCTACACCTTC.

The V call is TRBV6-5, the J call TRBJ2-7; TRBD2 might be the D (7 bases). The CDR3 covers 15 residues. Between the trimmed V and J ends, which lost 4 bases and 7 bases, there was a span of 20 bases. Per the germline V gene, CDR1 is MNHEY and CDR2 is SVGAGI. CDR3 sequence: CASSSYQAGEGEQYF. The CDR3 DNA follows: TGTGCCAGCAGTTCCTACCAGGCAGGGGAGGGGGAGCAGTACTTC.

This clone has only one observation. The chain employs TRBV9 and TRBJ2-1; D is ambiguous. The CDR3 loop spans 15 amino acids. Germline assignment: CDR1 SGDLS and CDR2 YYNGEE. Between the trimmed V and J ends, which lost 4 bases and 0 bases, there was a span of 11 bases. The CDR3: CASSPDPSSYNEQFF. The DNA of the CDR3 is TGTGCCAGCAGCCCTGATCCGAGCTCCTACAATGAGCAGTTCTTC.